This entry is about one T cell receptor (beta chain). The antigen remains unidentified. The data were produced by immunoSEQ multiplex PCR, yet TCRdb's version contains in-frame clones alone and is incomplete. The repertoire holds around 370,000 clones, with just over 90% as singletons. This sample stems from a study of Ad26.COV2.S vaccination and SARS-CoV-2 variants. General observations from the study: Vaccinees and placebo recipients showed similar non-spike TCR breadth. Spike-specific TCR breadth was greater after Ad26.COV2.S than placebo. Quantification of TCR breadth and depth may have yielded underestimates of total T cell responses. Breadth, reportedly substantial, characterized the spike-specific CD8+ and CD4+ T cell responses after vaccination.

V dropped 4 bases and J dropped 8; count of bases not matched to a gene: 8. Looked up from germline, CDR1 is SGDLS and CDR2 is YYNGEE. The CDR3 spans 16 residues. The TCR originated in a human donor who had recovered from COVID-19. The V and J genes are TRBV9 and TRBJ2-2; 13 bases align to TRBD2. This specimen was peripheral blood, taken after recovery from COVID-19. CDR3 protein: CASSILAGGPSGELFF. CDR3 DNA sequence: TGTGCCAGCAGCATACTAGCGGGGGGGCCATCAGGGGAGCTGTTTTTT.